Described below is a single TCR beta chain sequence and its context. Antigen unknown. The data are from a study of T cell responses to AZD1222 COVID-19 vaccine. Study-wide results and limits: A mostly white British donor set with more females was recruited, and clonal diversity was possibly underestimated.

Some clones are missing from TCRdb's copy, which holds only in-frame ones; the method was immunoSEQ multiplex PCR. The repertoire holds approximately 140,000 clones, more than 90% seen once, with roughly 1.1% in the top ten. The CDR3 length is 18 residues. Germline loops: CDR1 KGHSH, CDR2 LQKENI. V lost 3 bases, J lost 0 bases, and 11 bases stayed unmatched. This sequence was found in an adult who received the AZD1222 COVID-19 vaccine. The material was peripheral blood, obtained 28 days after the second AZD1222 dose. V gene TRBV18 combines with J gene TRBJ1-5; 7 bases align to TRBD1. As DNA, the CDR3 is TGTGCCAGCTCACCCTTTCCCGGGACAGAAGATAGCAATCAGCCCCAGCATTTT. It translates to CASSPFPGTEDSNQPQHF.